Listed here are 21 T cell receptor beta chains from one sample, sequenced in a study of cytomegalovirus exposure and HLA in healthy donors. Amplification used 60 Vbeta primers and 13 Jbeta primers. Libraries were prepared by immunoSEQ multiplex PCR; TCRdb keeps only in-frame clonotypes and omits some of them. The sample shows 100,000 or so clones, about 77% of them seen only once. Source material: PBMCs. The receptor source for this set is a woman younger than 30 in good health and CMV-seropositive.

The V and J genes are TRBV7-9 and TRBJ2-1; 13 bases agree with TRBD2. CDR1 and CDR2 (germline): SEHNR, FQNEAQ (reference sequence). This CDR3 is 18 amino acids long. After removal of 4 bases from V and 7 bases from J, the junction contained 13 bases not matched to a gene. The CDR3, as DNA: TGTGCCAGCAGCTACCCACCGAGACTAGCGGGAGGAAGGAATGAGCAGTTCTTC. Protein product: CASSYPPRLAGGRNEQFF.

This rearrangement joins TRBV6-5 to TRBJ1-1; no definite D call. CDR3 length: 14 amino acids. V was clipped by 7 bases and J by 4 bases, with 16 bases between them. Looked up from germline, CDR1 is MNHEY and CDR2 is SVGAGI. The CDR3 DNA follows: TGTGCCAGCAATCAATGGAGGGATGGCACTGAAGCTTTCTTT. Residues: CASNQWRDGTEAFF.

The chain recombines TRBV7-9 with TRBJ2-1; D might be TRBD2 (5 bases). Trimming took off 5 bases at V and 7 bases at J, with 15 bases between the two ends. The CDR3 loop spans 14 amino acids. From germline, CDR1 is SEHNR and CDR2 FQNEAQ (reference sequence). CDR3 in DNA: TGTGCCAGCAGCCGGACTCCTCAGGCGAATGAGCAGTTCTTC. It yields the protein CASSRTPQANEQFF. Together with reference TRBV7-9 and TRBJ2-1, the CDR3 gives the full variable domain: DTGVSQNPRHKITKRGQNVTFRCDPISEHNRLYWYRQTLGQGPEFLTYFQNEAQLEKSRLLSDRFSAERPKGSFSTLEIQRTEQGDSAMYLCASSRTPQANEQFFGPGTRLTVL.

CDR3 sequence reads: CASSLPPVQVFSGANVLTF. CDR3 nucleotides: TGTGCCAGCAGCTTACCTCCGGTGCAGGTATTCTCTGGGGCCAACGTCCTGACTTTC. V gene TRBV11-2 combines with J gene TRBJ2-6; D gene unclear. Trimming stripped 2 bases from V and 0 bases from J, with 17 bases between. This CDR3 comprises 19 residues. CDR1 is SGHAT, CDR2 FQNNGV, per germline.

In this sample, this clone turned up a few times. The chain couples TRBV7-2 to TRBJ2-2, with 7 bases lining up with TRBD2. In germline, CDR1 is SGHTA, CDR2 FQGNSA. The CDR3 is 15 amino acids. V was clipped by 2 bases and J by 4 bases; unmatched bases: 4. Here the CDR3 DNA reads TGTGCCAGCAGCTTATTTATAGCGGGCACCGGGGAGCTGTTTTTT. This encodes CASSLFIAGTGELFF.

The chain carries TRBV12-5 and TRBJ1-1; TRBD1 might be the D (5 bases). The germline V and J ends were trimmed by 6 bases and 8 bases, with 10 bases remaining between them. The CDR3 has 11 residues. CDR1 and CDR2 (germline): LGHNT, FRNRAP. DNA for the CDR3: TGTGCTAGTGGCCAGGGATACGAAGCTTTCTTT. It encodes CASGQGYEAFF.

CDR3: CSVAIAGTHTGELFF. CDR3 in DNA: TGCAGCGTGGCAATAGCGGGAACGCACACCGGGGAGCTGTTTTTT. The rearrangement joins TRBV29-1 to TRBJ2-2; TRBD2 matches 8 bases. Germline-derived CDR1 and CDR2 are SQVTM and ANQGSEA. Germline trimming cut 6 bases from V and 3 bases from J; bases unmatched to any gene: 9. The CDR3 covers 15 residues.

About this clone itself: Other nucleotide sequences in the sample specify the same CDR3. CDR3 residues: CASSPGTGGHNEQFF. DNA of the CDR3: TGTGCCAGCAGTCCAGGGACAGGGGGCCACAATGAGCAGTTCTTC. This chain joins TRBV27 and TRBJ2-1; 12 bases fit TRBD1. The length of the CDR3 is 15 residues. Germline V gene lookup returns CDR1 MNHEY and CDR2 SMNVEV (reference sequence). V dropped 5 bases and J dropped 5; count of bases not matched to a gene: 4.

The chain uses TRBV7-3 and TRBJ2-7; possibly TRBD2 for D (6 bases). CDR3 length equals 15 residues. Germline CDR1 is SGHTA and CDR2 is FQGTGA. Trimming stripped 5 bases from V and 2 bases from J, with 16 bases between. For the CDR3, the DNA is TGTGCCAGCAGCCGCGGATCCACGGGAGCCTACGAGCAGTACTTC. Translating gives CASSRGSTGAYEQYF.

The chain carries TRBV7-9 and TRBJ1-1; D gene ambiguous. This CDR3 is built from 14 residues. From germline, CDR1 is SEHNR and CDR2 FQNEAQ (reference sequence). Trimming pared 5 bases from V and 0 bases from J, leaving 10 bases between. The CDR3 protein is CASSQDGMNTEAFF. The DNA for the CDR3 is TGTGCCAGCAGCCAGGACGGGATGAACACTGAAGCTTTCTTT.

This rearrangement joins TRBV7-2 to TRBJ2-1, with D possibly matching TRBD2 (5 bases). In germline, CDR1 is SGHTA, CDR2 FQGNSA. This CDR3 is 16 amino acids long. Between the trimmed V and J ends, which lost 1 base and 2 bases, there was a span of 12 bases. CDR3 in DNA: TGTGCCAGCAGCTTAGAACGGGGAGCTACCTACAATGAGCAGTTCTTC. It encodes CASSLERGATYNEQFF.

V and J are TRBV27 and TRBJ2-1, with TRBD1 matching 8 bases. The CDR3 consists of 16 residues. Per the germline V gene, CDR1 is MNHEY and CDR2 is SMNVEV (reference sequence). The V and J ends lost 7 bases and 9 bases, in that order; junction bases with no gene match: 17. CDR3 amino acids: CASNPPGQVDLGEQFF. The DNA for the CDR3 is TGTGCCAGCAACCCCCCGGGACAGGTCGACCTGGGTGAGCAGTTCTTC.

The chain joins TRBV5-4 to TRBJ2-7; TRBD1 agrees at 7 bases. V lost 4 bases, J lost 3 bases, and 4 bases stayed unmatched. This CDR3 spans 13 amino acids. Germline loops: CDR1 SGHNT, CDR2 YYREEE (reference sequence). Here the CDR3 DNA reads TGTGCCAGCAGCACTGGGACAGACTACGAGCAGTACTTC. Residues: CASSTGTDYEQYF.

This chain joins TRBV7-8 and TRBJ2-1; 14 positions match TRBD2. The germline V gene encodes CDR1 SGHVS and CDR2 FQNEAQ. This CDR3 region has 16 residues. With V trimmed by 5 bases and J by 8 bases, 8 bases remained unmatched. The CDR3 bases are TGTGCCAGCAGCGGGTTGGGACTAGCGGGAGCTTATGAGCAGTTCTTC. It yields the protein CASSGLGLAGAYEQFF.

The rearrangement joins TRBV5-6 to TRBJ2-5, with D possibly being TRBD2 (5 bases). The V and J ends lost 3 bases and 0 bases respectively, with 12 bases between them. Germline V gene sequence: CDR1 SGHDT, CDR2 YYEEEE. This CDR3 spans 15 amino acids. The CDR3 nucleotides read TGTGCCAGCAGCTGGGCTAGCACGTACCAAGAGACCCAGTACTTC. Translating it yields CASSWASTYQETQYF. The entire variable domain, with the rest obtained from reference TRBV5-6 and TRBJ2-5, is as follows: DAGVTQSPTHLIKTRGQQVTLRCSPKSGHDTVSWYQQALGQGPQFIFQYYEEEERQRGNFPDRFSGHQFPNYSSELNVNALLLGDSALYLCASSWASTYQETQYFGPGTRLLVL.

The rearrangement joins TRBV5-1 to TRBJ2-7, with D uncertain. The CDR3 runs to 13 residues. Germline values: CDR1 SGHRS, CDR2 YFSETQ. Trimming left V 1 base short and J 2 bases short, with 7 bases between. This CDR3 reads CASSLWQTYEQYF. The CDR3 DNA reads as TGCGCCAGCAGCTTGTGGCAGACCTACGAGCAGTACTTC.

The table lists this clone with a few counts. This chain joins TRBV10-2 and TRBJ2-2; possibly TRBD1 for D (6 bases). Germline CDR1 is WSHSY and CDR2 is SAAADI. Between the trimmed V and J ends, which lost 10 bases and 5 bases, there was a span of 14 bases. The CDR3 has 13 residues. Here the CDR3 DNA reads TGCGCCACCAGAGGGGGATTAACCGGGGAGCTGTTTTTT. Translated: CATRGGLTGELFF.

This clone has more than one count but fewer than ten. V and J are TRBV13 and TRBJ2-1; D might be TRBD2 (6 bases). The CDR3 spans 15 residues. Per germline, CDR1 PRHDT and CDR2 FYEKMQ (reference sequence). The V gene lost 5 bases and the J gene lost 3 bases, with 14 bases spanning the gap. CDR3: CASSKGLALYNEQFF. The CDR3 DNA is TGTGCCAGCAGCAAGGGACTCGCTCTCTACAATGAGCAGTTCTTC.

The chain uses TRBV5-1 and TRBJ2-2, with D perhaps matching TRBD2 (5 bases). The ends were cut back, 3 bases at V and 3 bases at J, with 9 bases in the middle. Germline assignment: CDR1 SGHRS and CDR2 YFSETQ. The CDR3 contains 14 residues. The CDR3 DNA is TGCGCCAGCAGCTCGGACGGGGACACCGGGGAGCTGTTTTTT. Translation gives CASSSDGDTGELFF.

The chain uses TRBV5-4 and TRBJ2-3, with 8 nucleotides matching TRBD1. Germline CDR1 is SGHNT and CDR2 is YYREEE (reference sequence). The junction had 4 bases not matched to a gene; V was cut back by 4 bases and J by 0 bases. The CDR3 is 15 amino acids. The CDR3 coding sequence is TGTGCCAGCAGCCCGAGGACAGGGAGCACAGATACGCAGTATTTT. Residues: CASSPRTGSTDTQYF.

V and J are TRBV7-7 and TRBJ2-7, with D maybe TRBD2 (5 bases). Looked up from germline, CDR1 is SSHAT and CDR2 is FNYEAQ (reference sequence). This CDR3 region has 13 residues. V dropped 8 bases and J dropped 2 bases, with 13 bases sitting between them. The CDR3 sequence is CASALGSTYEQYF. The CDR3 DNA follows: TGTGCCAGCGCCCTAGGGAGTACCTACGAGCAGTACTTC.